This T cell receptor (beta chain) was sequenced in a study of CD8+CD57+ T cells in acquired aplastic anemia. Study background: The sorted CD4+ and CD8+ cells yielded an average approximately 3.2 ug of DNA. The study, taken as a whole, reports: Both patients and controls carried the same twenty-nine CD8+ CDR3 sequences.

All sequencing subjects had displayed CD8+CD57+ cell expansion on flow cytometry. Sampling of blood occurred while the patients had still received no therapy. Germline values: CDR1 SNHLY, CDR2 FYNNEI. Between the trimmed V and J ends, which lost 0 bases and 0 bases, there was a span of 11 bases. The CDR3 is 16 amino acids. Comments on this clonotype: Antigen: not known.

TCR beta VDJ and CDR3 profiles were obtained from a genomic DNA template. MiXCR, run by TCRdb on the reads, gives a single entry per CDR3 protein. Altogether approximately 470,000 distinct CDR3 sequences are present, roughly a third being singletons, with the ten largest covering 0.8% to 0.85%. The sequence derives from a human donor with aplastic anemia. This chain uses TRBV2 with TRBJ1-2; D is undetermined. The sample consisted of sorted CD4+, CD8+, or CD8+CD57+ T cells (not recorded which) from PBMCs. DNA of the CDR3: TGTGCCAGCAGTGAAGCGCACGTCCGCTCTAACTATGGCTACACCTTC. Protein sequence: CASSEAHVRSNYGYTF.